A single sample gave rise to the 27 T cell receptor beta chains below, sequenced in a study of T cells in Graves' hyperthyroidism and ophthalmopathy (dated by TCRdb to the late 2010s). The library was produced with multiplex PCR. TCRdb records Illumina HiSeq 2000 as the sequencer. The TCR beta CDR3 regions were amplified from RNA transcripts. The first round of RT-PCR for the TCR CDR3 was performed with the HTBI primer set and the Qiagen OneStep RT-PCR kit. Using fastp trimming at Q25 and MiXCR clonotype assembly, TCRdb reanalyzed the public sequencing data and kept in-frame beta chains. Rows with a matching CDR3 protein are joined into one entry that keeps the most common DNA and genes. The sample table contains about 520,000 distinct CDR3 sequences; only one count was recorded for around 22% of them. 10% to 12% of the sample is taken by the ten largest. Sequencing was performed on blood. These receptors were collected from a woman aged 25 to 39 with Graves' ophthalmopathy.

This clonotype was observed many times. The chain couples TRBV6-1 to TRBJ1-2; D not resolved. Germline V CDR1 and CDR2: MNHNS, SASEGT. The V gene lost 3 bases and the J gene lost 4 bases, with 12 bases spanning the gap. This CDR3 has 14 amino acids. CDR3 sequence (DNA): TGTGCCAGCAGTGATGGTGTCAGTCGCTATGGCTACACCTTC. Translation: CASSDGVSRYGYTF.

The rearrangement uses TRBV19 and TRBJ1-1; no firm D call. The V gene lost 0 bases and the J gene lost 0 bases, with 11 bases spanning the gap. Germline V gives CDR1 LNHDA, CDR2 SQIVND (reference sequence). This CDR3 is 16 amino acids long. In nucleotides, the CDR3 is TGTGCCAGTAGTATAGATTTTCGGATACTGAACACTGAAGCTTTCTTT. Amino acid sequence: CASSIDFRILNTEAFF.

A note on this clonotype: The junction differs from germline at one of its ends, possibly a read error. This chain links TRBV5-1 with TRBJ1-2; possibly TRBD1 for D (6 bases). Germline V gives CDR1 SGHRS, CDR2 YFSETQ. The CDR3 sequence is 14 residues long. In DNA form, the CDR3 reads TGCGCCAGCAGATTGGAGGGGGGTCTGGATGGCTACACCTTC. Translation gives CASRLEGGLDGYTF.

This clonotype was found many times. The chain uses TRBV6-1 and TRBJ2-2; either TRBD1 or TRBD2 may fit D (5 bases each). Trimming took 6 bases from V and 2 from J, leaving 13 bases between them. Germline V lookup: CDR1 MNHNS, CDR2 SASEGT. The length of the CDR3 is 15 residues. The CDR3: CASSRQLANTGELFF. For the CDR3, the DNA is TGTGCCAGCAGCCGACAGCTAGCTAACACCGGGGAGCTGTTTTTT.

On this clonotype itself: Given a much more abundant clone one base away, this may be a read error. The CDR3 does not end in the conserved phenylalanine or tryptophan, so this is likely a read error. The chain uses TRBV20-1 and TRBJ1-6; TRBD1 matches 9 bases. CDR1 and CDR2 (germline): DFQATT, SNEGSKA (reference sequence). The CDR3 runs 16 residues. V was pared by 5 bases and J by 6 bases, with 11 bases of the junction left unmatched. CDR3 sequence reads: CSAPSGTGQANSPLHY. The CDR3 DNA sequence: TGCAGTGCTCCTTCCGGGACAGGGCAGGCTAATTCACCCCTCCACTAT.

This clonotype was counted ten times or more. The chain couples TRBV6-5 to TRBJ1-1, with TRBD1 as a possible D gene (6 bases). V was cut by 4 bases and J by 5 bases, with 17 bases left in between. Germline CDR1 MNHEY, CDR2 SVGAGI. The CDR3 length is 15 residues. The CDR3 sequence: CASSFNREGGTEAFF. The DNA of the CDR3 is TGTGCCAGCAGTTTTAACAGGGAGGGTGGGACTGAAGCTTTCTTT.

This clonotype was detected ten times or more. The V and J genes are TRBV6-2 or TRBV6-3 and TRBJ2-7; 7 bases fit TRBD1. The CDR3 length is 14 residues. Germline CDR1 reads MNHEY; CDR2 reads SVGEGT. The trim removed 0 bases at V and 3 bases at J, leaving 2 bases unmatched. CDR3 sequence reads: CASSYSGQLYEQYF. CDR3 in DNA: TGTGCCAGCAGTTACTCGGGACAGCTCTACGAGCAGTACTTC.

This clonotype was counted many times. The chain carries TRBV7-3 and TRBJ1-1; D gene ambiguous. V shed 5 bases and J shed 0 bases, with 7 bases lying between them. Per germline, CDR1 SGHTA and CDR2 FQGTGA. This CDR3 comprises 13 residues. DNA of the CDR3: TGTGCCAGCAGCAAGAGCCTGAACACTGAAGCTTTCTTT. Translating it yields CASSKSLNTEAFF.

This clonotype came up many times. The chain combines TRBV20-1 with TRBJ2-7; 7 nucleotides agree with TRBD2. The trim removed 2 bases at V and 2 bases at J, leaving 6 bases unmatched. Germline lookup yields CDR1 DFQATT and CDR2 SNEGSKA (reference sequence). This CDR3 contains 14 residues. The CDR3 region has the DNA TGCAGTGCTAGATCGGGAGCGGGGACCTACGAGCAGTACTTC. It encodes CSARSGAGTYEQYF.

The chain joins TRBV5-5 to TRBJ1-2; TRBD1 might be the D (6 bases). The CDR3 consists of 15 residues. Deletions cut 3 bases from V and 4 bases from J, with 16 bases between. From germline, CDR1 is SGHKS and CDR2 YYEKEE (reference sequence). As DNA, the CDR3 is TGTGCCAGCAGCTGGGGGCTGAGGGATGGCTATGGCTACACCTTC. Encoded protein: CASSWGLRDGYGYTF.

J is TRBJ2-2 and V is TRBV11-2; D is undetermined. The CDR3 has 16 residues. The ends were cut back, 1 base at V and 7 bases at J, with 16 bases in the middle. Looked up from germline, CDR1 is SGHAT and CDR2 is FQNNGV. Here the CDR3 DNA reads TGTGCCAGCAGCTTAGGGGTCCGATCACTCGTCGGGGAGCTGTTTTTT. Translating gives CASSLGVRSLVGELFF.

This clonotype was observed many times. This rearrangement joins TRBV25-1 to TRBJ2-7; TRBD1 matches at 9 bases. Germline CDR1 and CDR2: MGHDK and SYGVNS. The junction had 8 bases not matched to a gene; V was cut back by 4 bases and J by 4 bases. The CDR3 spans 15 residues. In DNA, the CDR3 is TGTGCCAGCAGTGGGCCCGGGACAGGGACTTACGAGCAGTACTTC. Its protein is CASSGPGTGTYEQYF.

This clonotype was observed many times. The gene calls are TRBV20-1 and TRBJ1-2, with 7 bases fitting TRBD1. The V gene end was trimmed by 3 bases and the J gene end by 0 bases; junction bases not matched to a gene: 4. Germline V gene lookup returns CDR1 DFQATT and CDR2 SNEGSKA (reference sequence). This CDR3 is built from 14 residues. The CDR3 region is CSASSGTANYGYTF. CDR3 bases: TGCAGTGCTAGCTCAGGGACAGCTAACTATGGCTACACCTTC.

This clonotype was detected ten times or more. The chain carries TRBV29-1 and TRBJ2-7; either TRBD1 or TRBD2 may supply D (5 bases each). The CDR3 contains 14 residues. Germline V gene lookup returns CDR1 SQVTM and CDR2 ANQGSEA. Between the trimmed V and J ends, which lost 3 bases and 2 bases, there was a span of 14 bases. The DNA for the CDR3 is TGCAGCGTTGATGCGGGCAGGGATCCCTACGAGCAGTACTTC. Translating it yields CSVDAGRDPYEQYF.

CDR3 DNA sequence: TGTGCCAGCAGGCCCAGCAGGGTGAGAAAGACCCAGTACTTC. Protein: CASRPSRVRKTQYF. This chain uses TRBV27 with TRBJ2-5; maybe TRBD1 (5 bases). This CDR3 has 14 amino acids. V lost 6 bases and J lost 6, with 17 bases in between. Germline lookup yields CDR1 MNHEY and CDR2 SMNVEV (reference sequence).

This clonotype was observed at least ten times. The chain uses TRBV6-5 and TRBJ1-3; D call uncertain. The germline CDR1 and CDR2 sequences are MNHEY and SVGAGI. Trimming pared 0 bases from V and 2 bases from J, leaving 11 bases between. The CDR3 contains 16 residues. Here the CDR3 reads CASSYSSPGTGNTIYF. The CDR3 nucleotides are TGTGCCAGCAGTTACTCGTCTCCAGGCACTGGAAACACCATATATTTT.

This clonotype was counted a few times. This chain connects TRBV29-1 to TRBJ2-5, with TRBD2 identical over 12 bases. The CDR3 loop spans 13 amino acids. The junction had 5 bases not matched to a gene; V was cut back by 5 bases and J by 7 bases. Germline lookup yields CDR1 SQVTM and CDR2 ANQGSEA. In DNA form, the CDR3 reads TGCAGCGTTACGACTAGCGGGAGAAGGACCCAGTACTTC. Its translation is CSVTTSGRRTQYF. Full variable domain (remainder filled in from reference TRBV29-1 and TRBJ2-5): SAVISQKPSRDICQRGTSLTIQCQVDSQVTMMFWYRQQPGQSLTLIATANQGSEATYESGFVIDKFPISRPNLTFSTLTVSNMSPEDSSIYLCSVTTSGRRTQYFGPGTRLLVL.

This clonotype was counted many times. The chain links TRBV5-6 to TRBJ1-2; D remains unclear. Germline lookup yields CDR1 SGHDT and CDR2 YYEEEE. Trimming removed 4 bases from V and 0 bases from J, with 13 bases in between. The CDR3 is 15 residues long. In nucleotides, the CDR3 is TGTGCCAGCAGCCCGACGGTGCCCACTAACTATGGCTACACCTTC. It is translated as CASSPTVPTNYGYTF.

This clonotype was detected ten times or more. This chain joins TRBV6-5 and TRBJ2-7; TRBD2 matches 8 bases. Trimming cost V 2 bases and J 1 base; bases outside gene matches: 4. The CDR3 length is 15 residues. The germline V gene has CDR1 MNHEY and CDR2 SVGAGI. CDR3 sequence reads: CASSYERGSSYEQYF. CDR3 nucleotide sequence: TGTGCCAGCAGTTACGAGCGGGGGAGTTCCTACGAGCAGTACTTC.

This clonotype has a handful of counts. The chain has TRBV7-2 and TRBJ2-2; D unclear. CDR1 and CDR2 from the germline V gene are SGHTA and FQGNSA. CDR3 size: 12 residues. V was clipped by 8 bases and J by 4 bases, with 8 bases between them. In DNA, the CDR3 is TGTGCCAGCCCTTGGGGCACCGGGGAGCTGTTTTTT. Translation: CASPWGTGELFF.

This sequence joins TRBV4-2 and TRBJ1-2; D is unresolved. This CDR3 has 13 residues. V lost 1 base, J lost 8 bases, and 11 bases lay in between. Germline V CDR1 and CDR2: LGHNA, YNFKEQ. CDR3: CASSQVGFGGYTF. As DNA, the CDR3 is TGTGCCAGCAGCCAAGTAGGGTTTGGCGGCTACACCTTC.

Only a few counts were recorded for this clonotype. The DNA of the CDR3 is TGTGCCAGCAGCTTAGGAGTACCAAACTACGAGCAGTACTTC. Translating gives CASSLGVPNYEQYF. The chain recombines TRBV11-2 with TRBJ2-7; D uncertain. The V gene lost 1 base and the J gene lost 3 bases, with 10 bases spanning the gap. The CDR3 extends over 14 amino acids. CDR1 and CDR2 (germline): SGHAT, FQNNGV.

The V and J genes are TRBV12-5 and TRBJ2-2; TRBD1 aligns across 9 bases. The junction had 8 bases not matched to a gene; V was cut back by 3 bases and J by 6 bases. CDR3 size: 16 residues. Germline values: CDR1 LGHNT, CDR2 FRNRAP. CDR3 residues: CASGFEGQGRAGELFF. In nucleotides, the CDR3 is TGTGCTAGTGGTTTCGAAGGACAGGGGAGAGCCGGGGAGCTGTTTTTT.

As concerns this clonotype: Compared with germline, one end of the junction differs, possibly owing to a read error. CDR3 in amino acids: CASSYSGSYDQYF. In nucleotides, the CDR3 is TGTGCCAGCAGTTACTCCGGATCCTACGATCAGTACTTC. The chain carries TRBV6-5 and TRBJ2-7; D is unresolved. CDR1 and CDR2 from the germline V gene are MNHEY and SVGAGI. The CDR3 is 13 residues long.

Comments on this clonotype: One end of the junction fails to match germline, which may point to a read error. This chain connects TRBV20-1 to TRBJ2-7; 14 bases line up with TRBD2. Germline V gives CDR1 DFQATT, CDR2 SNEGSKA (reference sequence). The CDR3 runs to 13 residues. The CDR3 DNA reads TGCAGTGCCCCGGGACTAGCGGGAGTCGAGCGGTACTTC. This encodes CSAPGLAGVERYF.

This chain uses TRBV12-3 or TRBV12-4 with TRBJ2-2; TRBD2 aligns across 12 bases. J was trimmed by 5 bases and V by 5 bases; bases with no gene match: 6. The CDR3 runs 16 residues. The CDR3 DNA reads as TGTGCCAGCAGTCCTAGCGGGGGGGCGGAGACCGGGGAGCTGTTTTTT. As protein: CASSPSGGAETGELFF.

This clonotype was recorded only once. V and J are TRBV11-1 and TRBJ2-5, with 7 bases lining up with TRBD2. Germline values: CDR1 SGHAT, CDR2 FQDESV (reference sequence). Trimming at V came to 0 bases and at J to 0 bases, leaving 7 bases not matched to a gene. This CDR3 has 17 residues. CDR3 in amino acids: CASSLAEGLADQETQYF. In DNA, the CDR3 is TGTGCCAGCAGCTTAGCCGAGGGTCTAGCGGACCAAGAGACCCAGTACTTC.